This T cell receptor beta chain originates from a study of siplizumab effects on memory and regulatory T cells. Findings of the study overall: A major contribution to the alloresponse seemed to be made by naive T cells, which seemed more diverse than memory cells. The average Treg-derived proportion among mappable alloreactive CD4+ clones was 68.8% with siplizumab versus 26.9% in controls. Naive-or-memory phenotypes were unassignable for roughly 75-96% of proliferating CD4+ or CD8+ clones.

The assay was immunoSEQ multiplex PCR, and TCRdb's table has in-frame clones only and misses some. This sample yields about 52,000 clones, of which roughly 97% are seen a single time; 0.64% belongs to the top ten. As for this clone: Its antigen is not known.

Germline CDR1 KGHSH, CDR2 LQKENI. J lost 5 bases, V lost 6 bases, and 8 bases had no gene match. CDR3 length: 14 residues. This clonotype was sampled from a human donor in good health. The sequencing sample was made of naive CD4+ T cells sorted from blood. The gene calls are TRBV18 and TRBJ2-7; 9 nucleotides align to TRBD1. The chain's CDR3 is CASSRQGELDEQYF. The CDR3 DNA reads TGTGCCAGCTCTCGACAGGGGGAGCTGGACGAGCAGTACTTC.